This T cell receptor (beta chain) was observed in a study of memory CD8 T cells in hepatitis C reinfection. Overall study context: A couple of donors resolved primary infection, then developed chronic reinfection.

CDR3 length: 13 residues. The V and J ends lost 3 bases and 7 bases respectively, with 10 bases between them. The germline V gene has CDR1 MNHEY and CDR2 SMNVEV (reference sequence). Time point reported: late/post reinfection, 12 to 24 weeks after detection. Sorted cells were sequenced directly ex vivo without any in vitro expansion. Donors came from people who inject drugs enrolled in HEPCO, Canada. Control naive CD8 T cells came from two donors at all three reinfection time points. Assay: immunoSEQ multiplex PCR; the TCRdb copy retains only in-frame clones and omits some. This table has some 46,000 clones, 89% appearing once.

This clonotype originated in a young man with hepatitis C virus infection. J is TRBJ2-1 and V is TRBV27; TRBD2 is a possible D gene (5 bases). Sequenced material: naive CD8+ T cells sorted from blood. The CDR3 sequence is CASSFRTRNEQFF. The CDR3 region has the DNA TGTGCCAGCAGTTTTAGGACTCGGAATGAGCAGTTCTTC.